The rows below give T cell receptor beta chains drawn from one sample of a study of glioma-infiltrating T cells. TCRdb re-derived calls from the multiplex PCR reads in MiXCR, one entry per CDR3 protein. The data contain under 200,000 distinct CDR3 sequences, around 40% of them singletons. The material sequenced was glioma tissue, nonneoplastic brain tissue, or PBMCs (not recorded which). These receptor sequences come from a human donor with low-grade glioma or glioblastoma, undergoing nonglioma brain surgery, or in good health (not recorded which). Both conserved end residues are part of each CDR3. D genes are given only for firm matches. Rows give clone size only sometimes, using once, few, many, or a class for an expanded clone.

J	D	size	V	CDR3	DNA
TRBJ1-2	NA	NA	TRBV14	CASSPGLFYGYTF	TGTGCCAGCAGCCCCGGACTTTTCTATGGCTACACCTTC
TRBJ1-1	NA	NA	TRBV29-1	CSVEGTPRSF	TGCAGCGTTGAAGGCACCCCGAGGTCATTT
TRBJ2-6	NA	NA	TRBV2	CASSELGSGANVLTF	TGTGCCAGCAGTGAATTAGGCTCTGGGGCCAACGTCCTGACTTTC
TRBJ1-5	NA	NA	TRBV12-3/TRBV12-4	CASSLNSNQPQHF	TGTGCCAGCAGTTTGAATAGCAATCAGCCCCAGCATTTT
TRBJ2-3	TRBD2	many	TRBV6-1	CAGASGGVVRDTQYF	TGTGCCGGCGCTAGCGGAGGGGTGGTTCGAGATACGCAGTATTTT
TRBJ2-1	NA	few	TRBV7-9	CASSPGLDEQFF	TGTGCCAGCAGCCCGGGACTCGATGAGCAGTTCTTC
TRBJ2-3	TRBD1	NA	TRBV4-1	CDSSQEQAARGSGTDTQYF	TGCGACAGCAGCCAAGAACAGGCTGCCAGGGGGTCCGGCACAGATACGCAGTATTTT
TRBJ2-1	NA	NA	TRBV7-3	CASSSAGSSYNEQFF	TGTGCCAGCAGCTCCGCGGGGAGCTCCTACAATGAGCAGTTCTTC
TRBJ2-1	NA	many	TRBV9	CASSKGLQKDEQFF	TGTGCCAGCAGCAAGGGACTGCAAAAGGATGAGCAGTTCTTC
TRBJ1-6	NA	NA	TRBV20-1	CSALNDTLYNSPLYF	TGCAGTGCCCTGAACGACACCCTCTATAATTCACCTCTCTACTTT
TRBJ1-4	NA	NA	TRBV12-3/TRBV12-4	CASSLGGENEKLFF	TGTGCCAGCAGTTTAGGAGGGGAAAATGAAAAACTGTTTTTT
TRBJ2-7	NA	NA	TRBV29-1	CSVEGERGSLEQYF	TGCAGCGTTGAAGGTGAAAGGGGTTCCTTGGAGCAGTACTTC
TRBJ1-3	NA	many	TRBV6-1	CASSHGPGTGNTIYF	TGTGCCAGCAGCCACGGACCGGGTACTGGAAACACCATATATTTT
TRBJ2-5	NA	many	TRBV28	CASSLTETQYF	TGTGCCAGCAGTTTAACTGAGACCCAGTACTTC
TRBJ1-1	TRBD1	many	TRBV28	CASSQSDRYTEAFF	TGTGCCAGCAGCCAATCGGACAGGTACACTGAAGCTTTCTTT
TRBJ2-6	NA	NA	TRBV14	CASSHDRAGANVLTF	TGTGCCAGCAGCCATGACCGTGCTGGGGCCAACGTCCTGACTTTC
TRBJ2-1	TRBD2	many	TRBV27	CASSTTSGRAAEQFF	TGTGCCAGCAGTACTACTAGCGGGAGGGCCGCTGAGCAGTTCTTC
TRBJ2-3	NA	many	TRBV10-3	CAIRNDNTDTQYF	TGTGCCATCAGGAACGACAACACAGATACGCAGTATTTT
TRBJ1-4	NA	NA	TRBV12-3/TRBV12-4	CASTDSPQGFEKLFF	TGTGCCAGCACCGACAGCCCGCAGGGGTTCGAAAAACTGTTTTTT
TRBJ2-5	TRBD2	NA	TRBV7-9	CASSRRQLAGGETQYF	TGTGCCAGCAGCCGCAGGCAGCTAGCGGGAGGAGAGACCCAGTACTTC
TRBJ2-7	NA	NA	TRBV7-9	CASSSRTSYEQYF	TGTGCCAGCAGCTCCCGCACTAGTTACGAGCAGTACTTC
TRBJ2-7	TRBD2	once	TRBV6-1	CASSGQTSVRVSYEQCF	TGTGCCAGCAGTGGACAAACTAGCGTGAGGGTTTCCTACGAGCAGTGCTTC